A single sample is the source of the 18 T cell receptor beta chains below, sequenced in a study of breast tumors, draining lymph nodes, adjacent tissues. A single record per CDR3 protein comes from TCRdb applying MiXCR to the multiplex PCR reads. The table lists fewer than 250,000 distinct CDR3 sequences, roughly 32% of them singletons, with roughly 1.5% in the top ten. Axillary draining lymph nodes of breast cancer patients supplied the node samples. The sample consisted of axillary lymph node tissue. All receptors derive from a female donor with breast cancer. Some clones in this sample may be carry-over from other donors' samples.

The sample holds many counts of this clonotype. The chain joins TRBV4-1 to TRBJ1-2; D is unclear. V was cut by 0 bases and J by 7 bases, with 15 bases left in between. The germline V gene encodes CDR1 MGHRA and CDR2 YSYEKL. The CDR3 consists of 15 residues. The CDR3 sequence: CASSQDARWVGGYTF. The CDR3 DNA reads TGCGCCAGCAGCCAAGATGCCAGGTGGGTTGGTGGCTACACCTTC.

Many counts were recorded for this clonotype. The genes are TRBV6-1 and TRBJ2-7; D unclear. Germline values: CDR1 MNHNS, CDR2 SASEGT. Deletions cut 8 bases from V and 3 bases from J, with 5 bases between. CDR3 length: 10 amino acids. CDR3 DNA: TGTGCCAGCGCAGTCTACGAGCAGTACTTC. It encodes CASAVYEQYF.

The V and J genes are TRBV20-1 and TRBJ1-5, with D perhaps matching TRBD1 (6 bases). Germline CDR1 and CDR2: DFQATT and SNEGSKA (reference sequence). V was pared by 4 bases and J by 7 bases, with 14 bases between. The CDR3 is 13 amino acids. CDR3 sequence reads: CSATARGEQPQHF. The DNA for the CDR3 is TGCAGTGCTACCGCCAGGGGCGAGCAGCCCCAGCATTTT.

This chain uses TRBV20-1 with TRBJ1-5; 7 nucleotides agree with TRBD1. With V trimmed by 2 bases and J by 11 bases, 12 bases remained unmatched. This CDR3 is 14 amino acids long. Germline-derived CDR1 and CDR2 are DFQATT and SNEGSKA (reference sequence). CDR3 region: CSARQGGLGETQHF. The DNA of the CDR3 is TGCAGTGCTAGACAGGGGGGCCTAGGAGAGACCCAGCATTTT.

The chain has TRBV7-9 and TRBJ2-7; tentatively, D is TRBD2 (6 bases). Trimming took off 3 bases at V and 0 bases at J, with 15 bases between the two ends. The germline gives CDR1 SEHNR, CDR2 FQNEAQ (reference sequence). The CDR3 covers 16 residues. The CDR3 here is CASSFPPGVPSYEQYF. CDR3 nucleotides: TGTGCCAGCAGCTTCCCCCCGGGGGTTCCCTCCTACGAGCAGTACTTC. Filled out from reference TRBV7-9 and TRBJ2-7, the complete variable domain reads DTGVSQNPRHKITKRGQNVTFRCDPISEHNRLYWYRQTLGQGPEFLTYFQNEAQLEKSRLLSDRFSAERPKGSFSTLEIQRTEQGDSAMYLCASSFPPGVPSYEQYFGPGTRLTVT.

CDR3 in amino acids: CSVEDGTSGRTYNEQFF. CDR3 in DNA: TGCAGCGTTGAAGACGGGACTAGCGGGAGGACCTACAATGAGCAGTTCTTC. This sequence joins TRBV29-1 and TRBJ2-1; TRBD2 matches 15 bases. J lost 2 bases, V lost 0 bases, and 2 bases had no gene match. This CDR3 is 17 amino acids long. Per germline, CDR1 SQVTM and CDR2 ANQGSEA.

This clonotype occurred a few times. The missing conserved phenylalanine or tryptophan at the end of this CDR3 makes a read error likely. V usage is TRBV7-2 and J usage is TRBJ2-7, with 9 nucleotides matching TRBD2. Germline lookup yields CDR1 SGHTA and CDR2 FQGNSA. The CDR3 is made up of 14 amino acids. The V gene end was trimmed by 1 base and the J gene end by 3 bases; junction bases not matched to a gene: 1. CDR3 in DNA: TGTGCCAGCAGCTTAGGCGGGAGGGGCTACGAGCAGTACCTC. The encoded protein is CASSLGGRGYEQYL.

This clonotype was observed a handful of times. This may be a read error: a much more frequent sequence differs by one nucleotide. The V and J genes are TRBV7-2 and TRBJ1-3; 7 nucleotides align to TRBD1. Germline assignment: CDR1 SGHTA and CDR2 FQGNSA. V trimming: 4 bases; J trimming: 11 bases; junction bases outside the gene matches: 20. The CDR3 extends over 17 amino acids. The CDR3 sequence: CASSSLGTEPRGGPIYF. CDR3 sequence (DNA): TGTGCCAGCAGCTCTCTCGGGACAGAGCCTAGGGGGGGCCCCATATATTTT. The whole variable domain, remainder taken from reference TRBV7-2 and TRBJ1-3, is GAGVSQSPSNKVTEKGKDVELRCDPISGHTALYWYRQSLGQGLEFLIYFQGNSAPDKSGLPSDRFSAERTGGSVSTLTIQRTQQEDSAVYLCASSSLGTEPRGGPIYFGEGSWLTVV.

This clonotype was picked up many times. The J gene is TRBJ1-2, the V gene TRBV30, with D maybe TRBD1 (5 bases). CDR1 and CDR2 (germline): GTSNPN, SVGIG (reference sequence). The CDR3 is 12 residues long. V was pared by 1 base and J by 2 bases, with 5 bases between. CDR3 sequence (DNA): TGTGCCTGGAGTGGGGGCAACTATGGCTACACCTTC. Amino acid sequence: CAWSGGNYGYTF.

The count of this clonotype is one. The chain has TRBV20-1 and TRBJ1-4; D may be TRBD1 (6 bases). The CDR3 runs to 17 residues. CDR1 DFQATT and CDR2 SNEGSKA come from the germline V gene (reference sequence). With 5 bases removed from V and 5 bases from J, the gap between germline ends came to 24 bases. CDR3 residues: CSAGRDTFRGKNEKLFF. The CDR3 DNA follows: TGCAGTGCTGGACGGGACACTTTCCGGGGGAAAAATGAAAAACTGTTTTTT.

Details on this clonotype: One end of the junction fails to match germline, which may point to a read error. The chain carries TRBV24-1 and TRBJ1-5; D possibly corresponds to TRBD1 (5 bases). The CDR3 contains 15 residues. The germline gives CDR1 KGHDR, CDR2 SFDVKD. CDR3 loop: CAASVPHGGRQPQHF. CDR3 bases: TGTGCCGCCAGTGTGCCCCATGGGGGTCGACAGCCCCAGCATTTT.

This clonotype was recorded many times. V and J are TRBV20-1 and TRBJ1-2; a possible D gene is TRBD1 (5 bases). Trimming took 2 bases from V and 8 from J, leaving 21 bases between them. CDR1 is DFQATT, CDR2 SNEGSKA, per germline (reference sequence). This CDR3 comprises 15 residues. In nucleotides, the CDR3 is TGCAGTGCTAGATCCCCGGGACGCGGGGCCAGGGGCTACACCTTC. Translated: CSARSPGRGARGYTF.

The sample holds a few counts of this clonotype. The V and J genes are TRBV28 and TRBJ2-1, with 14 bases matching TRBD2. V was clipped by 2 bases and J by 7 bases; unmatched bases: 4. Germline CDR1 MDHEN, CDR2 SYDVKM. This CDR3 region has 16 residues. The CDR3: CASSLLGTSGRNEQFF. The CDR3 DNA sequence: TGTGCCAGCAGTTTACTAGGGACTAGCGGGAGAAATGAGCAGTTCTTC.

This clonotype was observed at least ten times. This chain uses TRBV12-3 or TRBV12-4 with TRBJ2-1; D not resolved. V was trimmed by 6 bases and J by 6 bases, leaving 15 bases between them. This CDR3 has 14 amino acids. CDR3 sequence: CASRGKPYFNEQFF. The DNA for the CDR3 is TGTGCCAGCAGGGGGAAGCCCTACTTCAATGAGCAGTTCTTC.

This clonotype was recorded many times. CDR3: CASSPVPTSGPSYEQYF. CDR3 coding DNA: TGTGCCAGCTCACCGGTACCGACTAGCGGCCCCTCCTACGAGCAGTACTTC. The rearrangement uses TRBV18 and TRBJ2-7; TRBD2 matches at 9 bases. This CDR3 has 17 amino acids. The J segment lost 0 bases and the V segment lost 3 bases, leaving 9 bases of the junction unmatched. In germline, CDR1 is KGHSH, CDR2 LQKENI.

This clonotype was seen repeatedly, ten times or more. The chain uses TRBV25-1 and TRBJ2-3; maybe TRBD1 (6 bases). Germline V gene data show CDR1 as MGHDK and CDR2 as SYGVNS. This CDR3 region has 13 residues. Trimming removed 4 bases from V and 1 base from J, with 6 bases in between. In DNA form, the CDR3 reads TGTGCCAGCAGTGGACAGGGCACAGATACGCAGTATTTT. Translation: CASSGQGTDTQYF. Looking up the rest from reference TRBV25-1 and TRBJ2-3 gives the full variable domain: EADIYQTPRYLVIGTGKKITLECSQTMGHDKMYWYQQDPGMELHLIHYSYGVNSTEKGDLSSESTVSRIRTEHFPLTLESARPSHTSQYLCASSGQGTDTQYFGPGTRLTVL.

This sequence joins TRBV29-1 and TRBJ2-7; D may be TRBD1 or TRBD2 (5 bases each). The CDR3 length is 13 residues. The germline V gene has CDR1 SQVTM and CDR2 ANQGSEA. Trimming left V 8 bases short and J 2 bases short, with 16 bases between. The CDR3 sequence: CSLEGLNTYEQYF. The CDR3, as DNA: TGCAGCTTAGAGGGGCTAAACACCTACGAGCAGTACTTC.

This clonotype was seen ten or more times. The chain couples TRBV25-1 to TRBJ2-1, with 7 bases that match TRBD1. The CDR3 runs to 15 residues. Germline loops: CDR1 MGHDK, CDR2 SYGVNS. The trim removed 6 bases at V and 1 base at J, leaving 6 bases unmatched. The CDR3 sequence: CASRSDRVSYNEQFF. CDR3 sequence (DNA): TGTGCCAGCAGGTCAGACAGGGTTTCCTACAATGAGCAGTTCTTC.